This T cell receptor beta chain derives from a study of blood T cell repertoires in COVID-19. Across the whole study: Acute and convalescent COVID-19 samples came from the United States, Italy and Spain. The analysed material was cDNA or gDNA that came from T cells, B-cell-depleted T cells, or PBMCs.

Generated by immunoSEQ multiplex PCR, the TCRdb table keeps only in-frame clones and is missing some. Of some 150,000 clones in the sample, roughly 90% were seen once. CDR1 and CDR2 (germline): SGHNT, YYREEE (reference sequence). With V trimmed by 3 bases and J by 8 bases, 8 bases remained unmatched. CDR3 length: 15 amino acids. This chain links TRBV5-4 with TRBJ1-1, with 12 bases lining up with TRBD1. Sequencing input: peripheral blood. The TCR originated in a woman between 50 and 59 years old with acute or convalescent COVID-19. The CDR3 spells CASSSGTGGGSEAFF. In DNA, the CDR3 is TGTGCCAGCAGCTCGGGGACAGGGGGCGGCTCCGAAGCTTTCTTT. The whole variable domain, filled in from reference TRBV5-4 and TRBJ1-1, reads ETGVTQSPTHLIKTRGQQVTLRCSSQSGHNTVSWYQQALGQGPQFIFQYYREEENGRGNFPPRFSGLQFPNYSSELNVNALELDDSALYLCASSSGTGGGSEAFFGQGTRLTVV.